Presented here are 28 T cell receptor beta chains from one specimen sequenced in a study of blood T cell repertoires in COVID-19. Here immunoSEQ multiplex PCR was the method, and the copy in TCRdb shows in-frame clones only, minus some. The data contain 350,000 to 550,000 clones, 80% to 90% of them singletons. Material for sequencing was PBMCs or T cells enriched from blood (not recorded which). The receptors were gathered from a young man who had recovered from COVID-19.

The chain is built from TRBV18 and TRBJ2-1; TRBD1 is a possible D gene (5 bases). Germline lookup yields CDR1 KGHSH and CDR2 LQKENI. There are 12 residues in the CDR3. With 7 bases removed from V and 5 bases from J, the gap between germline ends came to 9 bases. The CDR3 loop reads CASWQGNNEQFF. In nucleotides, the CDR3 is TGTGCCAGCTGGCAGGGAAACAATGAGCAGTTCTTC.

The chain has TRBV5-1 and TRBJ2-7; 8 nucleotides align to TRBD1. The CDR3 covers 14 residues. V trimming: 1 base; J trimming: 5 bases; junction bases outside the gene matches: 5. CDR1 is SGHRS, CDR2 YFSETQ, per germline. The CDR3, as DNA: TGCGCCAGCAGCTTGTCAGGGGGCAGGAACGAGCAGTACTTC. Amino acid sequence: CASSLSGGRNEQYF.

This CDR3 is CASTENAEAFF. CDR3 DNA: TGTGCCAGTACGGAGAATGCTGAAGCTTTCTTT. The chain recombines TRBV19 with TRBJ1-1; D call uncertain. CDR1 and CDR2 from the germline V gene are LNHDA and SQIVND (reference sequence). The CDR3 length is 11 residues. Trimming removed 7 bases from V and 6 bases from J, with 9 bases in between.

V is TRBV10-1 and J is TRBJ2-7; 9 nucleotides match TRBD2. The CDR3 is 16 amino acids. After removal of 3 bases from V and 5 bases from J, the junction contained 11 bases not matched to a gene. Per germline, CDR1 WNHNN and CDR2 SYGVQD (reference sequence). The CDR3 bases are TGCGCCAGCAGTGATGCTGCGGGACTAGCCGGCAACGAGCAGTACTTC. Translated: CASSDAAGLAGNEQYF.

The chain joins TRBV28 to TRBJ1-5, with 8 bases fitting TRBD1. Germline V gives CDR1 MDHEN, CDR2 SYDVKM. V lost 0 bases to trimming and J lost 4 bases; unmatched junction nucleotides: 2. The CDR3 totals 15 residues. The CDR3 coding sequence is TGTGCCAGCAGTTTATGGGGACAGGAGAATCAGCCCCAGCATTTT. Its translation: CASSLWGQENQPQHF. Full variable domain (missing parts from reference TRBV28 and TRBJ1-5): DVKVTQSSRYLVKRTGEKVFLECVQDMDHENMFWYRQDPGLGLRLIYFSYDVKMKEKGDIPEGYSVSREKKERFSLILESASTNQTSMYLCASSLWGQENQPQHFGDGTRLSIL.

DNA for the CDR3: TGCAGCGTTGAATCGTGGAATAGCGGGGACCAAGAGACCCAGTACTTC. The encoded protein is CSVESWNSGDQETQYF. V is TRBV29-1 and J is TRBJ2-5; 8 bases fit TRBD2. Germline CDR1 SQVTM, CDR2 ANQGSEA. This CDR3 has 16 amino acids. Trimming at V came to 2 bases and at J to 0 bases, leaving 8 bases not matched to a gene.

The chain joins TRBV29-1 to TRBJ2-7, with D perhaps matching TRBD2 (7 bases). CDR1 SQVTM and CDR2 ANQGSEA come from the germline V gene. The CDR3 runs 13 residues. V was cut by 7 bases and J by 3 bases, with 16 bases left in between. CDR3 DNA: TGCAGCGCCTCAAGGGGGGAGGGCTACGAGCAGTACTTC. Translating it yields CSASRGEGYEQYF.

The chain is built from TRBV30 and TRBJ1-5; 8 bases map to TRBD1. The CDR3 has 15 residues. V lost 1 base to trimming and J lost 7 bases; unmatched junction nucleotides: 9. CDR1 and CDR2 from the germline V gene are GTSNPN and SVGIG (reference sequence). Here the CDR3 reads CAWSGPNRGNQPQHF. CDR3 nucleotide sequence: TGTGCCTGGAGTGGTCCGAACAGGGGGAACCAGCCCCAGCATTTT.

The chain joins TRBV6-5 to TRBJ2-7; TRBD1 is a possible D gene (6 bases). V dropped 0 bases and J dropped 5 bases, with 14 bases sitting between them. The germline gives CDR1 MNHEY, CDR2 SVGAGI. The CDR3 extends over 15 amino acids. DNA for the CDR3: TGTGCCAGCAGTTACTCTCTAGGACAGAAGGACGAGCAGTACTTC. It specifies CASSYSLGQKDEQYF.

DNA of the CDR3: TGTGCCATCGGACGGACTAGCGGGTTCGACACCGGGGAGCTGTTTTTT. It encodes CAIGRTSGFDTGELFF. V usage is TRBV10-3 and J usage is TRBJ2-2; 11 bases agree with TRBD2. J gave up 3 bases and V 8 bases, and 8 bases lay outside the gene matches. CDR3 length: 16 residues. Germline CDR1 reads ENHRY; CDR2 reads SYGVKD.

V gene TRBV28 combines with J gene TRBJ1-1, with 8 bases fitting TRBD1. Germline values: CDR1 MDHEN, CDR2 SYDVKM. CDR3 length: 16 amino acids. V dropped 2 bases and J dropped 6; count of bases not matched to a gene: 11. The CDR3 DNA follows: TGTGCCAGCAGTTTACAGGGGGCAAGTGGAGTGGCTGAAGCTTTCTTT. It codes for CASSLQGASGVAEAFF.

V is TRBV19 and J is TRBJ2-3; TRBD2 matches at 14 bases. With V trimmed by 8 bases and J by 8 bases, 6 bases remained unmatched. Germline V gene sequence: CDR1 LNHDA, CDR2 SQIVND (reference sequence). CDR3 size: 14 residues. CDR3 loop: CASGTSGSGATQYF. The DNA of the CDR3 is TGTGCCAGTGGGACTAGCGGGAGCGGGGCTACGCAGTATTTT.

The chain is built from TRBV28 and TRBJ2-3, with D maybe TRBD1 (5 bases). CDR1 is MDHEN, CDR2 SYDVKM, per germline. Trimming pared 7 bases from V and 4 bases from J, leaving 18 bases between. The CDR3 spans 15 residues. The CDR3 here is CASKGQVFPPDTQYF. CDR3 in DNA: TGTGCCAGCAAGGGGCAAGTTTTTCCCCCAGATACGCAGTATTTT.

This chain uses TRBV27 with TRBJ1-2; D gene ambiguous. V lost 5 bases and J lost 7, with 17 bases in between. Germline V gene data show CDR1 as MNHEY and CDR2 as SMNVEV (reference sequence). The CDR3 length is 14 residues. The CDR3 region has the DNA TGTGCCAGCAGTCCGGGAGCCCCCCGGGGTGGCTACACCTTC. Its protein is CASSPGAPRGGYTF.

The chain joins TRBV6-5 to TRBJ2-4, with D hard to call. The germline CDR1 and CDR2 sequences are MNHEY and SVGAGI. The CDR3 sequence is 12 residues long. V was cut by 7 bases and J by 3 bases, with 7 bases left in between. The CDR3 DNA reads TGTGCCAGCAAAACTTTCAAAAACATTCAGTACTTC. It translates to CASKTFKNIQYF.

CDR3 bases: TGCGCCAGCAGTTCCTACACAGGGTTGGATACGCAGTATTTT. It is translated as CASSSYTGLDTQYF. V usage is TRBV10-2 and J usage is TRBJ2-3; TRBD1 is a possible D gene (6 bases). The CDR3 sequence is 14 residues long. Germline CDR1 reads WSHSY; CDR2 reads SAAADI. V was clipped by 5 bases and J by 6 bases, with 15 bases between them.

A single count supports this clone. The chain carries TRBV27 and TRBJ1-1; D unclear. The germline V and J ends were trimmed by 0 bases and 1 base, with 6 bases remaining between them. CDR1 is MNHEY and CDR2 is SMNVEV in the germline V gene (reference sequence). The CDR3 spans 14 residues. The CDR3 sequence: CASSLSRRNTEAFF. Written as DNA, the CDR3 is TGTGCCAGCAGTTTATCCCGCAGGAACACTGAAGCTTTCTTT.

The rearrangement links TRBV7-8 to TRBJ2-7; D call uncertain. Trimming pared 5 bases from V and 1 base from J, leaving 6 bases between. The CDR3 sequence is 12 residues long. Germline V lookup: CDR1 SGHVS, CDR2 FQNEAQ. Here the CDR3 DNA reads TGTGCCAGCAGCCCGACATCCTACGAGCAGTACTTC. Translating it yields CASSPTSYEQYF. The whole variable domain, filled in from reference TRBV7-8 and TRBJ2-7, reads GAGVSQSPRYKVAKRGQDVALRCDPISGHVSLFWYQQALGQGPEFLTYFQNEAQLDKSGLPSDRFFAERPEGSVSTLKIQRTQQEDSAVYLCASSPTSYEQYFGPGTRLTVT.

The chain joins TRBV30 to TRBJ2-1; 7 positions match TRBD2. Germline V gives CDR1 GTSNPN, CDR2 SVGIG (reference sequence). This CDR3 is built from 15 residues. V shed 3 bases, J shed 5 bases, and the junction held 10 bases outside the gene matches. As DNA, the CDR3 is TGTGCCTGGAGCGGAGGGAGACTAGCTGACAATGAGCAGTTCTTC. It codes for CAWSGGRLADNEQFF.

The chain uses TRBV24-1 and TRBJ1-5, with 7 bases aligning to TRBD1. The CDR3 extends over 15 amino acids. The V gene end was trimmed by 6 bases and the J gene end by 5 bases; junction bases not matched to a gene: 9. In germline, CDR1 is KGHDR, CDR2 SFDVKD. The DNA for the CDR3 is TGTGCCACCAGTCCAGGGGGGAGGTTAGATCAGCCCCAGCATTTT. As protein: CATSPGGRLDQPQHF.

This chain connects TRBV3-1 (or the pseudogene TRBV3-2) to TRBJ1-1; 8 bases line up with TRBD1. This CDR3 contains 14 residues. Germline V gene lookup returns CDR1 LGHDT and CDR2 YNNKEL (reference sequence). V dropped 0 bases and J dropped 11; count of bases not matched to a gene: 8. The CDR3 loop is CASSQDSRTGIAFF. In DNA form, the CDR3 reads TGTGCCAGCAGCCAAGATAGCAGGACAGGGATCGCTTTCTTT.

On this clone: The sample carries other DNA sequences with the same CDR3. The CDR3 DNA reads as TGTGCCAGCAGCGTCGGGACTAGCGGCTACAATGAGCAGTTCTTC. This gives the protein CASSVGTSGYNEQFF. The chain has TRBV9 and TRBJ2-1, with TRBD2 matching over 11 bases. Trimming took 2 bases from V and 3 from J; bases not matched to a gene: 1. The CDR3 is made up of 15 amino acids. The V gene's germline CDR1 is SGDLS and CDR2 YYNGEE.

This rearrangement joins TRBV7-2 to TRBJ1-5; 11 positions match TRBD1. CDR3 length: 14 residues. The germline V gene encodes CDR1 SGHTA and CDR2 FQGNSA. Trimming cost V 5 bases and J 5 bases; bases outside gene matches: 2. CDR3 in amino acids: CASSQGQGDQPQHF. The CDR3 DNA reads as TGTGCCAGCAGCCAGGGACAGGGGGATCAGCCCCAGCATTTT.

The genes are TRBV6-1 and TRBJ1-6; D is unresolved. CDR1 is MNHNS, CDR2 SASEGT, per germline. V shed 6 bases and J shed 12 bases, with 12 bases lying between them. The CDR3 runs to 12 residues. The CDR3 is CASSNRPGPLHF. The CDR3 bases are TGTGCCAGCAGCAATAGGCCAGGACCCCTCCACTTT.

This chain joins TRBV30 and TRBJ2-1; TRBD2 matches at 8 bases. Germline V CDR1 and CDR2: GTSNPN, SVGIG (reference sequence). V shed 4 bases and J 5 bases; nucleotides not matched to a gene: 13. This CDR3 spans 16 amino acids. CDR3 sequence reads: CAWKRPSGPRDNEQFF. DNA for the CDR3: TGTGCCTGGAAGAGGCCTAGCGGGCCCAGAGACAATGAGCAGTTCTTC.

The rearrangement uses TRBV15 and TRBJ1-1; 7 positions match TRBD1. V trimming: 9 bases; J trimming: 3 bases; junction bases outside the gene matches: 13. In germline, CDR1 is LNHNV, CDR2 YYDKDF (reference sequence). The CDR3 spans 15 residues. Here the CDR3 DNA reads TGTGCCACACGTCTTTACAGGGGAACGGACACTGAAGCTTTCTTT. It translates to CATRLYRGTDTEAFF.

The V gene is TRBV28, the J gene TRBJ1-4; 8 bases are shared with TRBD1. Germline V gives CDR1 MDHEN, CDR2 SYDVKM. Trimming took 7 bases from V and 5 from J; bases not matched to a gene: 9. CDR3 length: 15 residues. The CDR3 spells CASTRGQGRNEKLFF. The CDR3 DNA sequence: TGTGCCAGCACAAGAGGACAGGGCAGGAATGAAAAACTGTTTTTT. The full variable domain, with the rest looked up from reference TRBV28 and TRBJ1-4, is DVKVTQSSRYLVKRTGEKVFLECVQDMDHENMFWYRQDPGLGLRLIYFSYDVKMKEKGDIPEGYSVSREKKERFSLILESASTNQTSMYLCASTRGQGRNEKLFFGSGTQLSVL.

This chain joins TRBV28 and TRBJ2-7; a weak D match, TRBD2 (6 bases). V lost 3 bases and J lost 5, with 14 bases in between. Germline assignment: CDR1 MDHEN and CDR2 SYDVKM. The CDR3 has 14 residues. The CDR3, as DNA: TGTGCCAGCAGTTTTTCGGGGGTTTCCCACGAGCAGTACTTC. Translated: CASSFSGVSHEQYF. Looking up the rest from reference TRBV28 and TRBJ2-7 gives the full variable domain: DVKVTQSSRYLVKRTGEKVFLECVQDMDHENMFWYRQDPGLGLRLIYFSYDVKMKEKGDIPEGYSVSREKKERFSLILESASTNQTSMYLCASSFSGVSHEQYFGPGTRLTVT.